In its sample, the clone carrying this TCR beta chain was seen once. The junction departs from germline at one end; a sequencing error may be responsible. The sample originates from a study of blood T cells in healthy people across ages. Then a second PCR, running roughly 7 to 11 cycles, was carried out with a sample-barcoded 5' primer and a J-beta primer mix. Using its own MiXCR run on the 5' RACE reads, TCRdb lists one record per CDR3 protein. The sample includes 700,000 to 900,000 distinct CDR3 sequences, about a quarter of them seen just once. The CDR3 consists of 12 residues. The germline V gene encodes CDR1 MNHEY and CDR2 SVGAGI. These data also formed part of another study, on T cells of mothers and their children.

The sequence came from a boy aged 5-17 years in good health. The chain recombines TRBV6-5 with TRBJ2-1; possibly TRBD2 for D (5 bases). Sequenced input: blood. The CDR3 spells CASRYSGTEQFF. The CDR3 nucleotides are TGTGCCAGCAGGTACTCGGGAACTGAGCAGTTCTTC.